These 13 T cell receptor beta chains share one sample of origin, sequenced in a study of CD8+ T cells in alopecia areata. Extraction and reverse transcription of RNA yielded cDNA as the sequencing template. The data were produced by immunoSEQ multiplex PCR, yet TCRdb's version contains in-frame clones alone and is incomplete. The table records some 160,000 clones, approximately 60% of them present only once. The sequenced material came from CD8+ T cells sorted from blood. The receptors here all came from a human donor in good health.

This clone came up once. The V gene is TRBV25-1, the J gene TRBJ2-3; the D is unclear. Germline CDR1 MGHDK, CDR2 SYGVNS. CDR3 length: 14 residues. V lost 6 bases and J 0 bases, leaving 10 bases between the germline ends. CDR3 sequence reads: CASRDDSSTDTQYF. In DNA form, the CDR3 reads TGTGCCAGCAGGGATGATAGCAGCACAGATACGCAGTATTTT.

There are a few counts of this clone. In DNA, the CDR3 is TGTGCCAGCTCACCCTCAGTTGCCGAGCAGCCCCAGCATTTT. Translation: CASSPSVAEQPQHF. The chain is built from TRBV18 and TRBJ1-5; no firm D call. V was trimmed by 3 bases and J by 7 bases, leaving 13 bases between them. CDR1 and CDR2 from the germline V gene are KGHSH and LQKENI. This CDR3 contains 14 residues.

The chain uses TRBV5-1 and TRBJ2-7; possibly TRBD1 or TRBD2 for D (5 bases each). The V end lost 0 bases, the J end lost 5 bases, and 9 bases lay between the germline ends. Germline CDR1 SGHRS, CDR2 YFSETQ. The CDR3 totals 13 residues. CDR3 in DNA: TGCGCCAGCAGCTTGGTAGGGGAGCACGAGCAGTACTTC. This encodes CASSLVGEHEQYF.

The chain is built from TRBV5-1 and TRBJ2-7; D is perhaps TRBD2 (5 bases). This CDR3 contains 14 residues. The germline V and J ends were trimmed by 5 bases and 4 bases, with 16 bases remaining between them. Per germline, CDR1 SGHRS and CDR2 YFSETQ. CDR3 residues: CASRSGGGGYEQYF. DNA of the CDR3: TGCGCCAGCAGGTCAGGTGGCGGAGGTTACGAGCAGTACTTC. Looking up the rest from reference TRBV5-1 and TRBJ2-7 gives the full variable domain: KAGVTQTPRYLIKTRGQQVTLSCSPISGHRSVSWYQQTPGQGLQFLFEYFSETQRNKGNFPGRFSGRQFSNSRSEMNVSTLELGDSALYLCASRSGGGGYEQYFGPGTRLTVT.

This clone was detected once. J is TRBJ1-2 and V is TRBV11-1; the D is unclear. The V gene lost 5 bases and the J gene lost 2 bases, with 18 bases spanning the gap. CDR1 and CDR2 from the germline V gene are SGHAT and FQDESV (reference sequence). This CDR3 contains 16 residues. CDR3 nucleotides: TGTGCCAGCAGCCCAGGTCCCACCTATACCAACTATGGCTACACCTTC. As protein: CASSPGPTYTNYGYTF.

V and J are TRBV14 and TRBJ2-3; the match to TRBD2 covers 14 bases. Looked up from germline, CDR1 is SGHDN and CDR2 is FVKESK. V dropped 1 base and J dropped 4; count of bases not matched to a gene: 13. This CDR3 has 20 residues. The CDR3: CASSQVPGLAGARGADTQYF. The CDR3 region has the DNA TGTGCCAGCAGCCAAGTTCCGGGACTAGCGGGAGCCCGGGGGGCAGATACGCAGTATTTT. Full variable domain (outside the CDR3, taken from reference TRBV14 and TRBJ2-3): EAGVTQFPSHSVIEKGQTVTLRCDPISGHDNLYWYRRVMGKEIKFLLHFVKESKQDESGMPNNRFLAERTGGTYSTLKVQPAELEDSGVYFCASSQVPGLAGARGADTQYFGPGTRLTVL.

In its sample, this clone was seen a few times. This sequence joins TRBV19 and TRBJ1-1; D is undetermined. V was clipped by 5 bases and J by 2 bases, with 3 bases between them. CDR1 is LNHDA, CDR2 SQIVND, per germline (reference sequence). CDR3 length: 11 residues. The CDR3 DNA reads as TGTGCCAGTAGTCCCAACACTGAAGCTTTCTTT. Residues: CASSPNTEAFF.

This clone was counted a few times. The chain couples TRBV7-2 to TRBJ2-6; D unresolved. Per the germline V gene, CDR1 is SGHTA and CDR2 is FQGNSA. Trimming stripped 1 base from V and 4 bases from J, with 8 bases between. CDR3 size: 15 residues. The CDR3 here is CASSLGQSGANVLTF. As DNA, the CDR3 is TGTGCCAGCAGCTTAGGCCAGTCAGGGGCCAACGTCCTGACTTTC.

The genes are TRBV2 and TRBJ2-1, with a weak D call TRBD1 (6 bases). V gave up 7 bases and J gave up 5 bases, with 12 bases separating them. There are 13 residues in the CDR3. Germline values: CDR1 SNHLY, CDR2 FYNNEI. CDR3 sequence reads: CASNRAGDNEQFF. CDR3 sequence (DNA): TGTGCCAGCAATCGGGCAGGGGACAATGAGCAGTTCTTC.

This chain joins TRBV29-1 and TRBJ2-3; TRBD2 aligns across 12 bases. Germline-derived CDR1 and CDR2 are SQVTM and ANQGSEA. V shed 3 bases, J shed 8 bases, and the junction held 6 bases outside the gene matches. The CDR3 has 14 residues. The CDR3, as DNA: TGCAGCGTTGACGCTAGCGGGAGGGATCTTACGCAGTATTTT. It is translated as CSVDASGRDLTQYF.

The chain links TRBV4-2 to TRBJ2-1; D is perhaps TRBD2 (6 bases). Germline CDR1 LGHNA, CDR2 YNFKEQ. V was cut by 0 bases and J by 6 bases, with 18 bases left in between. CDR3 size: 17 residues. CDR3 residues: CASSQDAGGRSRNEQFF. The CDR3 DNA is TGTGCCAGCAGCCAAGATGCCGGGGGTAGGTCCCGCAATGAGCAGTTCTTC.

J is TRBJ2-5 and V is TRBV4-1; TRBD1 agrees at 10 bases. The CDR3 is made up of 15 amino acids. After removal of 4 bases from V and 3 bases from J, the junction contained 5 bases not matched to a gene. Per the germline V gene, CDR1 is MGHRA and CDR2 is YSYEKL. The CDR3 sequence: CASSRTGTGEETQYF. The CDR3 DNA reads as TGCGCCAGCAGCCGAACCGGGACAGGGGAAGAGACCCAGTACTTC.

The DNA for the CDR3 is TGTGCCAGCAGCCGAATGGAGGGAACGAACACTGAAGCTTTCTTT. Translating it yields CASSRMEGTNTEAFF. The V call is TRBV27, the J call TRBJ1-1; D is uncertain. The CDR3 sequence is 15 residues long. Trimming removed 6 bases from V and 1 base from J, with 15 bases in between. Germline-derived CDR1 and CDR2 are MNHEY and SMNVEV (reference sequence).